This entry is about one T cell receptor beta chain. Some clones are missing from TCRdb's copy, which holds only in-frame ones; the method was immunoSEQ multiplex PCR. Among under 110,000 clones listed, 87% were seen once. This sample was included in a study of T cell responses to AZD1222 COVID-19 vaccine. Looked up from germline, CDR1 is LGHNA and CDR2 is YNFKEQ. This CDR3 spans 15 amino acids. Trimming left V 7 bases short and J 1 base short, with 16 bases between. This clonotype was sampled from an adult who received the AZD1222 COVID-19 vaccine. The sequences come from peripheral blood, collected 28 days after the second AZD1222 dose. V and J are TRBV4-2 and TRBJ1-1; tentative D call: TRBD1 (5 bases). The CDR3 sequence: CASTGGADWNTEAFF. The CDR3, as DNA: TGTGCCAGCACCGGAGGGGCGGACTGGAACACTGAAGCTTTCTTT.